The entry below gives a single T cell receptor (beta chain) sequence along with its context. The data derive from a study of blood T cell repertoires in COVID-19. For the study at large: PBMCs, B-cell-depleted T cells, or T cells provided the cDNA or gDNA that made up the material.

The CDR3 has 14 amino acids. V was pared by 4 bases and J by 4 bases, with 1 base of the junction left unmatched. Germline V gives CDR1 MNHEY, CDR2 SMNVEV (reference sequence). As handled by the study authors: Nucleated cell counts were estimated from reference gene primer amplification. Only in-frame clones appear in the TCRdb table, and some are missing; sequencing was by immunoSEQ multiplex PCR. V and J calls and clone size come straight from that table; D and trimming were deduced from the DNA. Of around 190,000 clones listed, about 88% were seen once; the top ten hold roughly 5%. This receptor was taken from a woman older than 75 with acute or convalescent COVID-19. The chain uses TRBV27 and TRBJ1-4; 9 bases map to TRBD1. The sample was peripheral blood. The CDR3 sequence: CASSWDRDNEKLFF. The CDR3 coding sequence is TGTGCCAGCAGTTGGGACAGGGATAATGAAAAACTGTTTTTT. Full variable domain (missing parts from reference TRBV27 and TRBJ1-4): EAQVTQNPRYLITVTGKKLTVTCSQNMNHEYMSWYRQDPGLGLRQIYYSMNVEVTDKGDVPEGYKVSRKEKRNFPLILESPSPNQTSLYFCASSWDRDNEKLFFGSGTQLSVL.